This TCR beta chain was identified in a study of blood T cell repertoires in COVID-19. This CDR3 is built from 16 residues. With V trimmed by 8 bases and J by 3 bases, 14 bases remained unmatched. The germline V gene encodes CDR1 KGHSH and CDR2 LQKENI. Profiling relied on immunoSEQ multiplex PCR, and the TCRdb table lists in-frame clones only, not all of them. The data hold approximately 69,000 clones, with around 87% observed a single time. This TCR derives from a human donor in a cohort sampled during active COVID-19. Source material: peripheral blood. V and J are TRBV18 and TRBJ2-7; 9 bases line up with TRBD2. The CDR3 DNA is TGTGCCAGCCCAGGGCGCAGCGGGGGGAAGGGCTACGAGCAGTACTTC. It translates to CASPGRSGGKGYEQYF.